This TCR beta chain was identified during a study of blood T cells in healthy people across ages. Concerning this clonotype itself: Antigen: not known.

Study observations and caveats: A roughly linear age-dependent decrease characterized TCR beta diversity per million T cells.

Total RNA was isolated from each sample in quantities of at least 6 micrograms. CDR1 and CDR2 (germline): GTSNPN, SVGIG (reference sequence). V dropped 5 bases and J dropped 9 bases, with 26 bases sitting between them. This CDR3 contains 16 residues. Primers used in a second PCR of about 6 to 11 cycles were a sample-barcoded 5' primer and a J-beta primer mix. Each cDNA molecule was tagged by a template-switch adaptor with 12 random nucleotides. TCRdb passed the 5' RACE reads through MiXCR, listing each CDR3 protein once. Of about 1 million distinct CDR3 sequences in the sample, 35% to 50% were seen once.

The receptor was derived from a woman aged 55-70 years in good health. The J gene is TRBJ2-1, the V gene TRBV30; the D gene is possibly TRBD2 (6 bases). The sequenced sample consisted of blood. CDR3 in DNA: TGTGCCTGGGCCTCCTGGGACCCCCGATTGGGGGGTGAGCAGTTCTTC. Translated, it gives CAWASWDPRLGGEQFF.